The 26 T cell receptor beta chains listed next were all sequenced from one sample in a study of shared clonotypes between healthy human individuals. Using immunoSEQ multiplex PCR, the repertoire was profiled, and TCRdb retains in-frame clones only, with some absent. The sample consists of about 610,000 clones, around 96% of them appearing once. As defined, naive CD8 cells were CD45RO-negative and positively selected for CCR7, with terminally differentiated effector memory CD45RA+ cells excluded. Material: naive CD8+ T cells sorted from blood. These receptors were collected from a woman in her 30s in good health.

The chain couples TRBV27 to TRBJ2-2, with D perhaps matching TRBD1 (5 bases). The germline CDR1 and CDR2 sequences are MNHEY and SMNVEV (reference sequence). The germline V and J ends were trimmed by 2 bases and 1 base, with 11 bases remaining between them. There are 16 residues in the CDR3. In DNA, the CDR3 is TGTGCCAGCAGTTTACATGACAGCTTGAACACCGGGGAGCTGTTTTTT. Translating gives CASSLHDSLNTGELFF.

The CDR3 DNA is TGCGCCAGCAGCCAACATGGACTAGCGGGAGGTGGGAGCACCGGGGAGCTGTTTTTT. It translates to CASSQHGLAGGGSTGELFF. V and J are TRBV4-1 and TRBJ2-2, with TRBD2 matching over 14 bases. CDR1 is MGHRA and CDR2 is YSYEKL in the germline V gene. Germline trimming cut 2 bases from V and 4 bases from J; bases unmatched to any gene: 9. The CDR3 is made up of 19 amino acids.

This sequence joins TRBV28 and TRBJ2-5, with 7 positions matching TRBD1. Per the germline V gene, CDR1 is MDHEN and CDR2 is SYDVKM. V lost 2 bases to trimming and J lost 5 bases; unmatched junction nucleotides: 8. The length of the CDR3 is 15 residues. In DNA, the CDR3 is TGTGCCAGCAGTTTACCCCGACAGGGTTCGGAGACCCAGTACTTC. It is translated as CASSLPRQGSETQYF.

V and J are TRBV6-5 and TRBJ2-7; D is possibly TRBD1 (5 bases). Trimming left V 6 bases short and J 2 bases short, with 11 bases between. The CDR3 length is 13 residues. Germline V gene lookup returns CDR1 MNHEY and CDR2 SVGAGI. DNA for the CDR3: TGTGCCAGCAGCTTAGGACAACCCTACGAGCAGTACTTC. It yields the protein CASSLGQPYEQYF.

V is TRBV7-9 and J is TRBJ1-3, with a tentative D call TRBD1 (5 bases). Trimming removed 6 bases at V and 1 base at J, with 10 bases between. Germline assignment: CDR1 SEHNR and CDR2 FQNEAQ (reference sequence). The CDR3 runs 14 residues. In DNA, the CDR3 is TGTGCCAGCAGTCAGACAGAATCTGGAAACACCATATATTTT. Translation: CASSQTESGNTIYF.

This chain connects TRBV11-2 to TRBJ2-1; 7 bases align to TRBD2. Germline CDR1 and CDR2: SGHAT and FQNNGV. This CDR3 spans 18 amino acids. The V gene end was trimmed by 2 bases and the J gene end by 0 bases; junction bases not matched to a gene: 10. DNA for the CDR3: TGTGCCAGCAGCTTAATTCTAGCCGGGGGGAGCTCCTACAATGAGCAGTTCTTC. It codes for CASSLILAGGSSYNEQFF.

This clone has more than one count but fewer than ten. CDR3 sequence (DNA): TGTGCCAGTATTAAGGGGGGCTTGGGCAATCAGCCCCAGCATTTT. It is translated as CASIKGGLGNQPQHF. The chain combines TRBV19 with TRBJ1-5; D may be TRBD1 (6 bases). The germline gives CDR1 LNHDA, CDR2 SQIVND (reference sequence). The CDR3 contains 15 residues. V gave up 7 bases and J gave up 2 bases, with 15 bases separating them.

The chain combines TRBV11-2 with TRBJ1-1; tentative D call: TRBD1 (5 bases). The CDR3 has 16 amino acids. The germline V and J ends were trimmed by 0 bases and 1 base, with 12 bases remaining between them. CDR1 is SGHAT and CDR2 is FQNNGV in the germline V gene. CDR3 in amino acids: CASSLDDFGTNTEAFF. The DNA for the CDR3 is TGTGCCAGCAGCTTAGATGATTTTGGGACGAACACTGAAGCTTTCTTT.

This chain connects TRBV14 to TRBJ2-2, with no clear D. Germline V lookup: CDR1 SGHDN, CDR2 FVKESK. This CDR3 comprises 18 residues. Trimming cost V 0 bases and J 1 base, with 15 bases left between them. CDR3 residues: CASSQDGSSEWNTGELFF. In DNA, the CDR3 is TGTGCCAGCAGCCAAGATGGATCCAGCGAGTGGAACACCGGGGAGCTGTTTTTT.

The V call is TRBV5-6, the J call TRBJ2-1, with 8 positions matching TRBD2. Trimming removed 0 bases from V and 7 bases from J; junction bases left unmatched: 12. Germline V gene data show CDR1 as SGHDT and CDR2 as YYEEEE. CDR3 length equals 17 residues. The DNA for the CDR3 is TGTGCCAGCAGCTTGGGCCCGAGCGGGAGAAGCGAGAATGAGCAGTTCTTC. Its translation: CASSLGPSGRSENEQFF.

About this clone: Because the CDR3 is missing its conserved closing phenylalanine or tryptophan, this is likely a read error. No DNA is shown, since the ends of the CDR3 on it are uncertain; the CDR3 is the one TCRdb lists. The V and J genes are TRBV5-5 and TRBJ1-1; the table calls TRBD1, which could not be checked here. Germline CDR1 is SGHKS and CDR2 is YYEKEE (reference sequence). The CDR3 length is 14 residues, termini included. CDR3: CASSLSDRGMGALL.

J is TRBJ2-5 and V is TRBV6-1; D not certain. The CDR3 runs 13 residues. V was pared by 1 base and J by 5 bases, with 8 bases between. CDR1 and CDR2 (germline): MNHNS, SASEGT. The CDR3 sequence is CASSEVFSETQYF. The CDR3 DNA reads TGTGCCAGCAGTGAAGTTTTTTCGGAGACCCAGTACTTC.

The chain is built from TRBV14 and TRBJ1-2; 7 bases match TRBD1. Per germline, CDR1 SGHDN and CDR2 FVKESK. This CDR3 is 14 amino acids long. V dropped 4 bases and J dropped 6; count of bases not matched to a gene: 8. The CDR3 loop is CASSLFTGTDGYTF. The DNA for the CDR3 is TGTGCCAGCAGCCTTTTTACCGGGACAGATGGCTACACCTTC.

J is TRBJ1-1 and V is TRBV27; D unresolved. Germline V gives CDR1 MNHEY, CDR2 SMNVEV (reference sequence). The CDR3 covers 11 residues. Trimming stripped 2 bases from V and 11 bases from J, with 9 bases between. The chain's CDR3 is CASSLGGSAFF. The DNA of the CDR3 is TGTGCCAGCAGTTTAGGTGGGTCGGCTTTCTTT.

For the CDR3, the DNA is TGTGCCAGCAGTGAAATGCGGGACAGCTCCTACGAGCAGTACTTC. It translates to CASSEMRDSSYEQYF. The chain combines TRBV2 with TRBJ2-7, with D perhaps matching TRBD1 (7 bases). In germline, CDR1 is SNHLY, CDR2 FYNNEI. The CDR3 totals 15 residues. V was shortened by 2 bases and J by 0 bases, with 11 bases between the two germline ends.

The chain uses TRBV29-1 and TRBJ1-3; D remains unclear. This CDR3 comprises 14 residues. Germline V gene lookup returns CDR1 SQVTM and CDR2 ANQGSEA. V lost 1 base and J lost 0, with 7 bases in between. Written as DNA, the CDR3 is TGCAGCGTTGAAGTGGCAGACTCTGGAAACACCATATATTTT. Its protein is CSVEVADSGNTIYF.

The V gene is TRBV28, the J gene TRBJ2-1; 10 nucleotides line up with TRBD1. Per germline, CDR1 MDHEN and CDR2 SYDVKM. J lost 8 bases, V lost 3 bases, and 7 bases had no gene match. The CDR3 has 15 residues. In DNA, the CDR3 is TGTGCCAGCAGTTTGTGGACAGGGGGTTTTTATGAGCAGTTCTTC. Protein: CASSLWTGGFYEQFF. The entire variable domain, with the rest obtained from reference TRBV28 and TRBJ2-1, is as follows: DVKVTQSSRYLVKRTGEKVFLECVQDMDHENMFWYRQDPGLGLRLIYFSYDVKMKEKGDIPEGYSVSREKKERFSLILESASTNQTSMYLCASSLWTGGFYEQFFGPGTRLTVL.

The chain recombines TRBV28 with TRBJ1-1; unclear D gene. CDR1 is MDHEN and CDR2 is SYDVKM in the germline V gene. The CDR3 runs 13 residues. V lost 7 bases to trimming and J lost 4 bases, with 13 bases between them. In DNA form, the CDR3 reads TGTGCCAGCAACCTTATCGATTCCACTGAAGCTTTCTTT. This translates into CASNLIDSTEAFF.

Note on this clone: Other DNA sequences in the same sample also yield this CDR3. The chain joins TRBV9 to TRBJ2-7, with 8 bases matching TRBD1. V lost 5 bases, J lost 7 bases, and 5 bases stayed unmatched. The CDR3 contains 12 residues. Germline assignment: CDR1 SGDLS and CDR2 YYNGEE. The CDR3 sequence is CASSGQGSEQYF. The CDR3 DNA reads TGTGCCAGCAGTGGACAGGGTAGTGAGCAGTACTTC.

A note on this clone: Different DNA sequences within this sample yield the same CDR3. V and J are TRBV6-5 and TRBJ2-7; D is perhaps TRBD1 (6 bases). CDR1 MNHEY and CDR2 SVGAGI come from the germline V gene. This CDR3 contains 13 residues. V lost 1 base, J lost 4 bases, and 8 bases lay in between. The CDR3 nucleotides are TGTGCCAGCAGTTACTTCAGGGGATACGAGCAGTACTTC. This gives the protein CASSYFRGYEQYF.

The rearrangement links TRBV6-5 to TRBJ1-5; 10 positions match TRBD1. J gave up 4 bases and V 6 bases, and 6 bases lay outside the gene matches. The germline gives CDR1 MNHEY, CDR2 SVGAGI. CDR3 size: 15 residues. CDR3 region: CASSVTGGWNQPQHF. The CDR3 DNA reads TGTGCCAGCAGCGTGACAGGGGGCTGGAATCAGCCCCAGCATTTT.

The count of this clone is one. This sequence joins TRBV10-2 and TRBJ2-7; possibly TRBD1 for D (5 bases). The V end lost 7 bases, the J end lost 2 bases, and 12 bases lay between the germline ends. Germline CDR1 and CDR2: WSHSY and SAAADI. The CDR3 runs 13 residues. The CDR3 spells CASTPQGTYEQYF. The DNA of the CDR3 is TGCGCCAGCACCCCCCAGGGCACCTACGAGCAGTACTTC.

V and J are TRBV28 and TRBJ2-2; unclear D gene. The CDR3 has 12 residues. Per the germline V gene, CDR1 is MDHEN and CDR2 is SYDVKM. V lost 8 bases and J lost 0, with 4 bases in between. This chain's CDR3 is CASGTNTGELFF. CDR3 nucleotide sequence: TGTGCCAGCGGTACGAACACCGGGGAGCTGTTTTTT.

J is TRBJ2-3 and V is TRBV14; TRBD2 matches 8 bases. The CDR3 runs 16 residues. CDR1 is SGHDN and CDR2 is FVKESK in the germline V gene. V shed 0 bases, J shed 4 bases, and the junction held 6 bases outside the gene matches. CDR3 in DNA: TGTGCCAGCAGCCAAGATCCCCTAGCGGGTTCAGATACGCAGTATTTT. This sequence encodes CASSQDPLAGSDTQYF.

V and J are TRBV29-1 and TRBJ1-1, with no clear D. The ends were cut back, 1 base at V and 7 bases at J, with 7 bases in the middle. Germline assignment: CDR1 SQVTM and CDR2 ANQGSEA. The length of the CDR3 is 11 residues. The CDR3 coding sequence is TGCAGCGTTGAAGGCGTGGGTGAAGCTTTCTTT. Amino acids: CSVEGVGEAFF. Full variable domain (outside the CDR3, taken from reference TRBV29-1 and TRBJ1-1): SAVISQKPSRDICQRGTSLTIQCQVDSQVTMMFWYRQQPGQSLTLIATANQGSEATYESGFVIDKFPISRPNLTFSTLTVSNMSPEDSSIYLCSVEGVGEAFFGQGTRLTVV.

The CDR3 loop reads CSVVRDNSYEQYF. In DNA form, the CDR3 reads TGCAGCGTGGTCCGGGACAACTCCTACGAGCAGTACTTC. This chain connects TRBV29-1 to TRBJ2-5, with D possibly TRBD1 on 6 matching bases. The DNA end is a closer match to TRBJ2-7, so the J assignment may be wrong. The CDR3 totals 13 residues. Germline V gene data show CDR1 as SQVTM and CDR2 as ANQGSEA.